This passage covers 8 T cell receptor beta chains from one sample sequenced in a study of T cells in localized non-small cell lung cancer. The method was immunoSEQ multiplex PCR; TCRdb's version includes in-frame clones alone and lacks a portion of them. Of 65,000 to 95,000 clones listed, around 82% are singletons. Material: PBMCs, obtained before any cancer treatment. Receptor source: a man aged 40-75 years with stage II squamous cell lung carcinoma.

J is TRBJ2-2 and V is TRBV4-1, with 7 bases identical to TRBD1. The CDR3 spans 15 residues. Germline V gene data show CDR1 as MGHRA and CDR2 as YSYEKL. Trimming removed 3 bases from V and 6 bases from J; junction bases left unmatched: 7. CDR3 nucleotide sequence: TGCGCCAGCAGCCATGAGCTCCAGGGGGCCGGGGAGCTGTTTTTT. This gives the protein CASSHELQGAGELFF.

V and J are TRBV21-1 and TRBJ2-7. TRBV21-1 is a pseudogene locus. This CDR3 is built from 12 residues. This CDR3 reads CASSKGTSRGDF. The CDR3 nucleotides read TGTGCCAGCAGCAAAGGGACGTCCCGTGGGGATTTC.

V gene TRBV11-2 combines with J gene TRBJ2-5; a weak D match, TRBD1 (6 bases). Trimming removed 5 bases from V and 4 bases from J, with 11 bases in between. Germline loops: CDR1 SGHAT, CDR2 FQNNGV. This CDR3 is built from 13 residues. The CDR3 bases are TGTGCCAGCAGCCGTGGGGGCGGAGAGACCCAGTACTTC. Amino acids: CASSRGGGETQYF.

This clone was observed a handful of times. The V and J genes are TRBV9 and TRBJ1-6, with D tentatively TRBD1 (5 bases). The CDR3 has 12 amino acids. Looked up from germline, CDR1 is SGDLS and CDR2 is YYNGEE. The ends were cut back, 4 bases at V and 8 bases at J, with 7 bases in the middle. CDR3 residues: CASSRGDSPLHF. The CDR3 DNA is TGTGCCAGCAGCAGGGGCGATTCACCCCTCCACTTT. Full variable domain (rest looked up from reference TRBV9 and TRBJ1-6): DSGVTQTPKHLITATGQRVTLRCSPRSGDLSVYWYQQSLDQGLQFLIQYYNGEERAKGNILERFSAQQFPDLHSELNLSSLELGDSALYFCASSRGDSPLHFGNGTRLTVT.

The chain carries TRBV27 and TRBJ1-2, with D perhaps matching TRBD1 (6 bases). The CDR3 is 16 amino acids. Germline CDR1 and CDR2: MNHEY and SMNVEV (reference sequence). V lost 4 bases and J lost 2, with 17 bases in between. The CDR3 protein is CASSSPLGGRNYGYTF. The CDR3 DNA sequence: TGTGCCAGCAGTTCGCCCCTAGGGGGGCGGAACTATGGCTACACCTTC.

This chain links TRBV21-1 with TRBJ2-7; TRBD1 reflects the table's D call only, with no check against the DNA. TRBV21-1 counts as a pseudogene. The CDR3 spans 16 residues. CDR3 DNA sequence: TGTGCCAGCAGCAAATGGGGGACACCCTCCCCCAACGAGCAGTACTTC. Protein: CASSKWGTPSPNEQYF.

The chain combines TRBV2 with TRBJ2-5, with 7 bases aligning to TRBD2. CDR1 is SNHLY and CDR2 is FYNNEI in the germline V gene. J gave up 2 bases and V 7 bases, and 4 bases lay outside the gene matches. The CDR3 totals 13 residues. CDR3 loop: CASTGAGQETQYF. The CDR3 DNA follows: TGTGCCAGCACAGGAGCGGGGCAAGAGACCCAGTACTTC.

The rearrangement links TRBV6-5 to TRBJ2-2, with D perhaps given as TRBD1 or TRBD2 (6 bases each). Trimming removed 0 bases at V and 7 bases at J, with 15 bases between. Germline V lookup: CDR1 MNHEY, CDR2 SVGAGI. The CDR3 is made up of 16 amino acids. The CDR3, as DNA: TGTGCCAGCAGTTACTCGAATTTGGGGGGCAACGGGGAGCTGTTTTTT. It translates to CASSYSNLGGNGELFF.